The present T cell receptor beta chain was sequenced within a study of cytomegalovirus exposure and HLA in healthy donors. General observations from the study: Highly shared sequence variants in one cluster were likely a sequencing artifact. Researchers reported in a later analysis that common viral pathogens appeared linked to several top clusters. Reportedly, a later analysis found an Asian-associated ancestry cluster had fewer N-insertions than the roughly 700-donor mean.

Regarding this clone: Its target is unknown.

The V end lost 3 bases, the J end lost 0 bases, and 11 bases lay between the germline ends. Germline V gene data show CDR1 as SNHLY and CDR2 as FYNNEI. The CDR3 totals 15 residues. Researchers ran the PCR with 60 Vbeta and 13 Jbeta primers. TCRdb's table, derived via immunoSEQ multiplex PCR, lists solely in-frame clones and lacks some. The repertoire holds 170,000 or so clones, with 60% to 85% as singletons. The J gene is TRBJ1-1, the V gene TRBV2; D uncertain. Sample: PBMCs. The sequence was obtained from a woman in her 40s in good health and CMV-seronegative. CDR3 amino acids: CASSEQDLMNTEAFF. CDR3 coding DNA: TGTGCCAGCAGTGAGCAGGATCTCATGAACACTGAAGCTTTCTTT.